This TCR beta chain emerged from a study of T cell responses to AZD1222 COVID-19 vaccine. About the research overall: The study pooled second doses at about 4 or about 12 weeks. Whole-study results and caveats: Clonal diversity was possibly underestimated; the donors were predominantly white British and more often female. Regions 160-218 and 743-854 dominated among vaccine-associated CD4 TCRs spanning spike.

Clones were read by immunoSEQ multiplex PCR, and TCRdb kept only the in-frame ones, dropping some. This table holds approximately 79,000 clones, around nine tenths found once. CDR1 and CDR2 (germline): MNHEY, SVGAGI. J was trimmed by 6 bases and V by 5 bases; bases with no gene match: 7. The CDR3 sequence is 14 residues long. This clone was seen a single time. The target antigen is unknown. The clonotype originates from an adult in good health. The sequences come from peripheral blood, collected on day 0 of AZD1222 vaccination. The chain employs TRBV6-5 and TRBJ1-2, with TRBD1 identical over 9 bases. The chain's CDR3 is CASSRQGGMDGYTF. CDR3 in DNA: TGTGCCAGCAGTAGACAGGGGGGAATGGATGGCTACACCTTC.